This TCR beta chain was recorded in a study of cytomegalovirus exposure and HLA in healthy donors. Between the trimmed V and J ends, which lost 8 bases and 8 bases, there was a span of 19 bases. Germline V gives CDR1 SNHLY, CDR2 FYNNEI. This CDR3 is 14 amino acids long. PCR used 60 Vbeta primers and 13 Jbeta primers. The protocol was immunoSEQ multiplex PCR, while the TCRdb copy is restricted to in-frame clones and leaves out a portion. The table has some 67,000 clones, more than 80% seen once. The receptor was derived from a woman in her 30s in good health and CMV-seropositive. The sample comprised PBMCs. This chain links TRBV2 with TRBJ2-1; D may be TRBD1 (6 bases). The CDR3 here is CASPLARGFDEQFF. Written as DNA, the CDR3 is TGTGCCAGCCCCCTGGCCAGGGGATTTGATGAGCAGTTCTTC.